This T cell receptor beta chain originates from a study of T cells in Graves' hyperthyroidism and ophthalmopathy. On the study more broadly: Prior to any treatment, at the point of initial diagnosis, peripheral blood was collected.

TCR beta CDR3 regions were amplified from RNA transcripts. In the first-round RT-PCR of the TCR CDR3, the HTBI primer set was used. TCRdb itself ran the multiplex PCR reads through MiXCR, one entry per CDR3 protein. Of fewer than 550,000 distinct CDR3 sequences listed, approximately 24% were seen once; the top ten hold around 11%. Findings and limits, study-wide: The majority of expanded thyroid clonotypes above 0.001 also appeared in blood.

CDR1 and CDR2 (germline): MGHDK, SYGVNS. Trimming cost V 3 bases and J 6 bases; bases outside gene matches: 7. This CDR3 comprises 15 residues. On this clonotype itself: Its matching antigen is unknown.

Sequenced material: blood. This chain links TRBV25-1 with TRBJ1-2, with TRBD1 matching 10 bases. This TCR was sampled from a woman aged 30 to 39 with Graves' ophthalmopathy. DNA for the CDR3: TGTGCCAGCAGTGAGTGGCTAGGGACAGGGGATGGCTACACCTTC. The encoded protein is CASSEWLGTGDGYTF.